This paragraph reports one T cell receptor (beta chain). The antigen it binds to is not known. Per-nucleotide qualities are absent, and no much larger clonotype sits a single base away. This entry belongs to a study of beta chain features in type 1 diabetes (dated by TCRdb to 2017 to 2018). Regarding the research as a whole: Mean age, gender distribution, total cell number and subset yield were not different between patients and healthy donors. A total of over 90,000,000 sorted cells were examined across all samples, and a strong correlation was observed between cell number per subset and RNA yield. Naive and central memory subsets were obtained from all 30 or so donors, but regulatory and stem cell-like memory subsets were isolated from only 8 patients and 8 healthy donors. In the study, TCRB repertoires of sorted circulating CD4+ T cell subsets from recently diagnosed type 1 diabetes patients were compared with those of matched healthy donors. What the work shows at the level of the full study, not this receptor alone: Because the HLA sub-analyses included only small numbers of individuals, any influence of HLA type on TCRB rearrangement was left unresolved. In all four CD4+ subsets, TCRB CDR3 length was moderately but significantly shorter in type 1 diabetes patients. Naive, central memory and regulatory TCRB repertoires appeared to be more similar among patients than among healthy donors. PCR may preferentially amplify shorter templates, but because patient and control samples were amplified and corrected together, any resulting skew would affect both groups equally. At VDJ recombination sites, type 1 diabetes patients had fewer insertions and more deleted nucleotides, which implies abnormalities in thymic rearrangement. Because cDNA was sequenced instead of genomic DNA, highly expressing activated cells could be over-represented, though the groups showed no difference in activation or CD3 levels.

From each donor, a single peripheral blood sample of approximately 110 mL on average was drawn into heparinised tubes. A BD FACSAria II and a panel including CD45RO, CCR7, CD25, CD127, CD95 and CD27 were used to sort naive, central memory, regulatory and stem cell-like memory CD4+ T cells. All sorted populations exceeded 95% purity. PBMCs were separated immediately by Lymphoprep density gradient centrifugation and were stained directly, without being cultured. Samples were stained and sorted in pairs, with one healthy donor and one patient per experiment, so that batch effects were minimized. Counted from cysteine to phenylalanine, this CDR3 has 17 amino acids. The entry retains the CDR3 DNA only, 51 bases that are in frame from base 1. Via the germline V gene, CDR1 is KGHSH and CDR2 LQKENI. Trimming costs V 1 base and J 1 base, and their ends lie 14 bases apart. The High Capacity cDNA Reverse Transcription Kit was used to reverse transcribe all of the isolated RNA, meaning that expressed TCRB transcripts were what got sequenced. Deep immunoSEQ sequencing was performed on naive, central memory and regulatory T cell samples, with an average of around 3.4 million total reads per sample. Sorted cells were lysed in RLT buffer, and RNA was extracted using DNase-treated RNeasy Micro or Mini kits according to cell number. Each cell subset was processed separately to prevent cross-contamination, with patient and healthy donor samples processed together. TCRB sequences were amplified from cDNA with the immunoSEQ multiplex PCR, producing 87-bp fragments spanning the CDR3 region. Sequencing of the amplicons was done on the Illumina HiSeq platform. Under the source paper's analysis protocol: PCR bias was computationally corrected using synthetic template baselines, reads within Hamming distance 2 were collapsed, and singletons that could not be merged were discarded. Reads were aligned against IMGT to assign V, D and J genes, CDR3 length and insertions or deletions at six rearrangement sites. Within each subset, clonotype counts were normalized to sorted cell number, and only after that were true diversity and Gini coefficients computed with the tcR R package. The overlap coefficient, calculated on TCRB nucleotide sequences, was used to quantify repertoire sharing. Out-of-frame TCRB sequences from naive cells were analyzed to stand in for the pre-selection repertoire. The table was pulled from immuneACCESS by TCRdb, which kept in-frame rearrangements only. Such tables lose some clones; where checked, under half of the loss comes from unresolved V genes, and the rest has no known cause. D and trimming were read from the DNA, whereas the V and J calls and clone size are those reported in that table. The sample table lists about 660,000 clones, 11% to 15% of them with a count of one. The top ten constitute 0.035% to 0.045% of the sample.

The chain joins TRBV18 to TRBJ2-1; there is no confident call for the D gene. This TCR derives from a man younger than 35 with type 1 diabetes. The sequenced material came from naive CD4+ T cells from blood. The cell subset or site label corresponds to: true naive CD4+ T cells. The nucleotide sequence is TGTGCCAGCTCACCACGAGACGTCACAGTGTCCTACAATGAGCAGTTCTTC. This sequence encodes CASSPRDVTVSYNEQFF.